This T cell receptor beta chain was identified in a study of regulatory T cells in long-lasting Graves disease. Time point reported: newly diagnosed GD, antithyroid drugs for less than 3 months. RNA from PBMCs was the source of the TCR library. Regarding the study as a whole: New patients shared roughly 1,000 public clonotypes, fewer than the approximately 2,500 shared by persistent patients. For persistent Graves' patients, TCR diversity was lower than for newly diagnosed ones.

Construction of the TCR beta libraries employed iRepertoire HTBI primers in conjunction with Arm-PCR of CDR3 regions. From the multiplex PCR reads, TCRdb called clonotypes with MiXCR, one entry per CDR3 protein. The sample holds 450,000 to 700,000 distinct CDR3 sequences, 13% seen once. Only a few counts were recorded for this clonotype. Its antigen remains unidentified. The data were also submitted as part of a second study, on T cells in Graves' hyperthyroidism and ophthalmopathy. That study reports: Absence of ophthalmopathy progression within 18 months defined stable Graves' hyperthyroidism.

This sequence originates from a man in his thirties or forties with Graves disease. Sequenced here: peripheral blood mononuclear cells (PBMCs), sampled at new diagnosis, from a patient treated with antithyroid drugs.

DNA for the CDR3: TGCAGCGGGGGCGGGGGGTACGAGCAGTACTTC. Protein: CSGGGGYEQYF. The chain has TRBV29-1 and TRBJ2-7; 8 positions agree with TRBD2. After removal of 7 bases from V and 4 bases from J, the junction contained 3 bases not matched to a gene. The CDR3 covers 11 residues. Germline V CDR1 and CDR2: SQVTM, ANQGSEA.